The 10 T cell receptor beta chains below were found in one sample sequenced in a study of T-cell reconstitution after alpha-beta-depleted transplantation in children. Unique molecular identifiers were incorporated during preparation of the TCRbeta library. TCRdb ran MiXCR on the PCR reads and lists one entry per CDR3 protein. Of about 980,000 distinct CDR3 sequences listed, about 29% are singletons. Sequences were derived from PBMCs, mostly from graft donor cells, sampled 360 days after TCRalphabeta/CD19-depleted stem cell transplant. These TCRs come from a boy younger than two who had a stem cell transplant for SCID, so the T cells may come from the graft donor.

The chain couples TRBV4-1 to TRBJ2-1; D remains unclear. The CDR3 sequence is 13 residues long. Trimming removed 2 bases from V and 7 bases from J, with 9 bases in between. CDR1 and CDR2 from the germline V gene are MGHRA and YSYEKL. The CDR3 sequence: CASSQSQTNEQFF. The CDR3 DNA is TGCGCCAGCAGCCAAAGCCAAACTAATGAGCAGTTCTTC.

CDR3 region: CASSYGRPPRGTDTQYF. In DNA form, the CDR3 reads TGTGCCAGCAGTTACGGTCGTCCCCCCAGAGGCACAGATACGCAGTATTTT. This chain links TRBV6-5 with TRBJ2-3; D call uncertain. CDR3 size: 17 residues. The germline V gene has CDR1 MNHEY and CDR2 SVGAGI. V lost 2 bases, J lost 1 base, and 16 bases lay in between.

This chain links TRBV28 with TRBJ2-3; tentative D call: TRBD1 (6 bases). Trimming took 2 bases from V and 1 from J, leaving 19 bases between them. Germline assignment: CDR1 MDHEN and CDR2 SYDVKM. This CDR3 is 18 amino acids long. This CDR3 is CASSLIVIAGDGTDTQYF. The CDR3 coding sequence is TGTGCCAGCAGTTTAATAGTCATAGCAGGGGACGGCACAGATACGCAGTATTTT.

CDR3 in amino acids: CASSQGRQGAGELFF. The CDR3, as DNA: TGTGCCAGCAGCCAAGGTCGACAGGGGGCCGGGGAGCTGTTTTTT. The rearrangement joins TRBV4-2 to TRBJ2-2; 9 bases line up with TRBD1. This CDR3 has 15 residues. The V gene's germline CDR1 is LGHNA and CDR2 YNFKEQ. V gave up 1 base and J gave up 6 bases; unmatched junction bases: 3.

V usage is TRBV4-1 and J usage is TRBJ2-7; D remains unclear. This CDR3 has 13 amino acids. CDR1 is MGHRA, CDR2 YSYEKL, per germline. V was clipped by 1 base and J by 7 bases, with 11 bases between them. CDR3 amino acids: CASSQVWVGEQYF. The CDR3 bases are TGCGCCAGCAGCCAAGTATGGGTGGGGGAGCAGTACTTC.

This sequence joins TRBV9 and TRBJ2-1; D uncertain. The CDR3 is 15 residues long. Germline V CDR1 and CDR2: SGDLS, YYNGEE. With 3 bases removed from V and 8 bases from J, the gap between germline ends came to 18 bases. CDR3 coding DNA: TGTGCCAGCAGCGCCGGTCCCGTCGGGTTCGATGAGCAGTTCTTC. Residues: CASSAGPVGFDEQFF.

The rearrangement joins TRBV5-1 to TRBJ2-6; D is possibly TRBD2 (6 bases). Trimming cost V 7 bases and J 1 base, with 18 bases left between them. The CDR3 is 17 residues long. From germline, CDR1 is SGHRS and CDR2 YFSETQ. The CDR3 protein is CASRSAGLVSGANVLTF. The CDR3 DNA follows: TGCGCCAGCCGATCTGCGGGACTCGTTTCTGGGGCCAACGTCCTGACTTTC.

This clonotype was counted ten times or more. The rearrangement joins TRBV12-3 or TRBV12-4 to TRBJ2-1, with D perhaps matching TRBD1 (6 bases). Deletions cut 0 bases from V and 3 bases from J, with 12 bases between. CDR3 length: 16 amino acids. CDR3 sequence (DNA): TGTGCCAGCAGTTTAGCGCTAGAGGGGGACTACAATGAGCAGTTCTTC. Its translation is CASSLALEGDYNEQFF.

There are a few counts of this clonotype. V is TRBV12-3 or TRBV12-4 and J is TRBJ2-1, with 11 positions matching TRBD2. Unmatched junction bases numbered 4, after V lost 1 base and J lost 8 bases. This CDR3 region has 15 residues. The CDR3 sequence: CASSLVSGGADEQFF. In DNA, the CDR3 is TGTGCCAGCAGTTTAGTTAGCGGGGGGGCCGATGAGCAGTTCTTC.

The chain joins TRBV15 to TRBJ2-5; 7 bases map to TRBD2. The CDR3 spans 15 residues. V shed 0 bases, J shed 5 bases, and the junction held 6 bases outside the gene matches. CDR1 is LNHNV, CDR2 YYDKDF, per germline (reference sequence). The CDR3 here is CATSRDLRGVETQYF. DNA for the CDR3: TGTGCCACCAGCAGAGATCTCCGGGGGGTTGAGACCCAGTACTTC.